The sequence of this T cell receptor (beta chain) was determined in a study of blood T cells in healthy people across ages. Alongside a J-beta primer mix, a sample-barcoded 5' primer served in a second PCR lasting roughly 7 to 12 cycles. MiXCR was run by TCRdb on the 5' RACE reads, yielding one entry per CDR3 protein. This sample carries about 630,000 distinct CDR3 sequences, roughly 21% of them seen once, and the ten largest clones take approximately 3.7%. This clonotype was found a few times. As yet, its antigen is unknown. Every sample yielded at least 6.5 million isolated PBMCs. Study outcomes and limitations: Naive T cell percentage and TCR beta diversity correlated strongly. The donors' CMV status was not determined, possibly confounding changes in expanded clonotypes.

The CDR3 spans 15 residues. Germline V gene lookup returns CDR1 KGHDR and CDR2 SFDVKD. The V segment lost 2 bases and the J segment 6 bases; nucleotides outside the gene matches: 9. This rearrangement joins TRBV24-1 to TRBJ2-7; TRBD1 matches at 7 bases. This clonotype was sampled from an older man in good health. Sequencing was done on a sample of blood. The CDR3 DNA follows: TGTGCCACCAGTGATTCCGGGACAGCGATTTGCGAGCAGTACTTC. Translated, it gives CATSDSGTAICEQYF.